A selection of T cell receptor beta chains follows, all from one sample in a study of ipilimumab plus nivolumab after autologous stem cell transplantation. This table comes from immunoSEQ multiplex PCR, and its TCRdb copy is limited to in-frame clones, with some not included. This table holds fewer than 25,000 clones, around 81% found once. Source: PBMCs, taken in a trial of ipilimumab plus nivolumab as post-transplant consolidation. These TCRs come from a male donor with diffuse large B-cell lymphoma. CDR3s include the opening cysteine and the closing phenylalanine or tryptophan. Each record gives: D gene, clone size, J gene, CDR3 length, V gene, CDR3 DNA, CDR3 protein. The D gene is left open where the match is weak. A clone size is listed for some rows: how often the clone was seen (once, few, many), or a class if it is expanded.

-	-	TRBJ1-4	13	TRBV5-6	TGTGCCAGCAGCCCAAGCGGGGGGACAAAAACTGTTTTT	CASSPSGGTKTVF
-	-	TRBJ1-2	15	TRBV5-1	TGCGCCAGCAGCTTGAATCCGGCCGAAAGTTATGGCTACACCTTC	CASSLNPAESYGYTF
TRBD1	-	TRBJ2-7	16	TRBV7-8	TGTGCCAGCAGCTTGAGGGGACAGGCCACTTCCTACGAGCAGTACTTC	CASSLRGQATSYEQYF
-	-	TRBJ1-1	15	TRBV5-1	TGCGCCAGCAGTAGACAGGAAGCAACTTTCACTGAAGCTTTCTTT	CASSRQEATFTEAFF
-	once	TRBJ1-2	16	TRBV27	TGTGCCAGCAGTTCCCTTTACGGGACACATAACTATGGCTACACCTTC	CASSSLYGTHNYGYTF
-	-	TRBJ2-5	12	TRBV6-5	TGTGCCAGCAGTCGGGACTCTAAGACCCAGTACTTC	CASSRDSKTQYF
TRBD2	few	TRBJ2-6	16	TRBV7-3	TGTGCCAGCAGCAAGGCGGGGGGATCTGGGGCCAACGTCCTGACTTTC	CASSKAGGSGANVLTF
-	-	TRBJ2-3	14	TRBV28	TGTGCCAGCAGTTTAAGGGTCCTCACAGATACGCAGTATTTT	CASSLRVLTDTQYF
-	-	TRBJ2-5	15	TRBV18	TGTGCCAGCTCACCATATAATGGGGGGAAAGAGACCCAGTACTTC	CASSPYNGGKETQYF
-	once	TRBJ1-1	12	TRBV2	TGTGCCAGCAATTATGAGGGGGGTGAAGCTTTCTTT	CASNYEGGEAFF
-	-	TRBJ1-2	14	TRBV27	TGTGCCAGCACCAATTGGGGGGACACTTCTCGCTACACCTTC	CASTNWGDTSRYTF
-	-	TRBJ2-3	16	TRBV7-3	TGTGCCAGCAGCTTAAGTCCGGGGATTTATACAGATACGCAGTATTTT	CASSLSPGIYTDTQYF
TRBD1	-	TRBJ1-3	14	TRBV13	TGTGCCAGCAGCGTCAGACAGGGTAGAAACACCATATATTTT	CASSVRQGRNTIYF
TRBD2	few	TRBJ2-3	19	TRBV5-1	TGCGCCAGCAACGACGTGACTAGCGGGGGCAGGCCCGTCACAGATACGCAGTATTTT	CASNDVTSGGRPVTDTQYF
-	-	TRBJ1-2	13	TRBV6-1	TGTGCCAGCATCGAATCCGCTTTCTATGGCTACACCTTC	CASIESAFYGYTF
TRBD1	-	TRBJ2-7	14	TRBV27	TGTGCCAGCAGGCCGGGACAGGTCGGGGGCGAGCAGTACTTC	CASRPGQVGGEQYF
-	once	TRBJ2-5	15	TRBV11-2	TGTGCCAGCAGCTTAGAAAATCAGCTGCAAGAGACCCAGTACTTC	CASSLENQLQETQYF
TRBD2	-	TRBJ2-2	17	TRBV5-6	TGTGCCAGCAGCTCTAGACTAGCGGGGGGCCCCACCGGGGAGCTGTTTTTT	CASSSRLAGGPTGELFF
-	-	TRBJ2-5	13	TRBV2	TGTGCCAGCAGGGGGTGGGAGCAAGAGACCCAGTACTTC	CASRGWEQETQYF
TRBD2	-	TRBJ2-3	16	TRBV7-9	TGTGCCAGCAACCAGGGTGGCGGGGGGGCCAAAGATACGCAGTATTTT	CASNQGGGGAKDTQYF
TRBD1	-	TRBJ2-5	13	TRBV5-5	TGTGCCAGCAGCGGGACAGGGCAAGAGACCCAGTACTTC	CASSGTGQETQYF
-	once	TRBJ1-3	14	TRBV4-2	TGTGCCAGCAGCCAAACCGGACAGACAAACACCATATATTTT	CASSQTGQTNTIYF
-	-	TRBJ2-7	14	TRBV2	TGTGCCAGCAGCACTGACAGGACATCCTACGAGCAGTACTTC	CASSTDRTSYEQYF